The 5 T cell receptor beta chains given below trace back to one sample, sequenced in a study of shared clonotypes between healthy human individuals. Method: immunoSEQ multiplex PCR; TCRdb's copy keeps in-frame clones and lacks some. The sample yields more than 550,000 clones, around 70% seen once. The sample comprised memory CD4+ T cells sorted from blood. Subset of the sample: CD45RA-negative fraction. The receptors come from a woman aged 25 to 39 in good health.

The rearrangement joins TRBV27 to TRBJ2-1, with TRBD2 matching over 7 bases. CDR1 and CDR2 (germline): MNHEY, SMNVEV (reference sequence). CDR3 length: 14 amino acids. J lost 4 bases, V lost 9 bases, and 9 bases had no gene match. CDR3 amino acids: CASSGGLGYNEQFF. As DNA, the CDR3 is TGTGCCAGTTCCGGGGGGTTGGGATACAATGAGCAGTTCTTC.

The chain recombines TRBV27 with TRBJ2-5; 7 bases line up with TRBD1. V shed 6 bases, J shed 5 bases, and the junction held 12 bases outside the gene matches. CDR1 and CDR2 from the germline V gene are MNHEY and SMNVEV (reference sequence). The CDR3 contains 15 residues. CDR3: CASRQRTGQGETQYF. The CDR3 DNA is TGTGCCAGCAGGCAGCGGACAGGCCAAGGGGAGACCCAGTACTTC.

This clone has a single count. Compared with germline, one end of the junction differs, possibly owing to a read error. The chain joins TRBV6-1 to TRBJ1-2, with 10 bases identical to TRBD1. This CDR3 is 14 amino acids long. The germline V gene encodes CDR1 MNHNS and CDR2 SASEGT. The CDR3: CASREAGTGDGYTF. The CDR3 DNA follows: TGTGCCAGCAGGGAAGCCGGGACAGGGGATGGCTATACCTTC.

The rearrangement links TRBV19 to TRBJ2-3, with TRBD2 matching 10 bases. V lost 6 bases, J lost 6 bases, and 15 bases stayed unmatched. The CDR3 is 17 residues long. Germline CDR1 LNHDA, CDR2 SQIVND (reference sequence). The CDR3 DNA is TGTGCCAGTAGACGGGCGGGCTGGACTAGCGGCGCGGATACGCAGTATTTT. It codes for CASRRAGWTSGADTQYF.

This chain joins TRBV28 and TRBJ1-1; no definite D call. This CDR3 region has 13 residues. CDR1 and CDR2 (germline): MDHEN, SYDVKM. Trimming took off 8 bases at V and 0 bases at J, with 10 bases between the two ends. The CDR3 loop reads CASGERMNTEAFF. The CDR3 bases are TGTGCCAGCGGGGAGCGGATGAACACTGAAGCTTTCTTT. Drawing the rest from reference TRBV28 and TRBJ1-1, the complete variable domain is DVKVTQSSRYLVKRTGEKVFLECVQDMDHENMFWYRQDPGLGLRLIYFSYDVKMKEKGDIPEGYSVSREKKERFSLILESASTNQTSMYLCASGERMNTEAFFGQGTRLTVV.